This is a list of T cell receptor beta chains from one sample in a study of spatial heterogeneity in lung cancer. MiXCR, applied by TCRdb to the 5' RACE reads, yields one record per CDR3 protein. The sample has some 4,100 distinct CDR3 sequences; under 8% are singletons. Here the sequenced sample was lung tumor tissue, taken at surgery. These TCRs come from a male donor with early-stage non-small cell lung cancer. CDR3s leave out the opening cysteine and the closing phenylalanine or tryptophan. Fields, in order: CDR3 protein, V gene, J gene, clone size. Part of the rows lack a size; the others show once, few, many or a class for expanded clones.

SVEGGFRGDTDTQY,TRBV29-1,TRBJ2-3,.
ASSARPPREDEY,TRBV9,TRBJ2-7,many
ASSLGLRQPQH,TRBV12-3/TRBV12-4,TRBJ1-5,medium-sized
ASSYSGLHYEQY,TRBV6-5,TRBJ2-7,.
ASSPASGELF,TRBV12-3/TRBV12-4,TRBJ2-2,medium-sized
ASSGTGDEQY,TRBV19,TRBJ2-7,many
ASSLVGTGRGEQY,TRBV27,TRBJ2-7,medium-sized
ASSPEALSYNEQF,TRBV5-8,TRBJ2-1,few
ASSLSILNTEAF,TRBV27,TRBJ1-1,medium-sized
ASSQGTSEDTQY,TRBV4-1,TRBJ2-3,medium-sized
ASGKTGVEDNEQF,TRBV6-5,TRBJ2-1,.
ASSSDRGLTDTQY,TRBV13,TRBJ2-3,many
ASSLGPRGTQY,TRBV7-3,TRBJ2-3,medium-sized
ASSYSTGGTYEQY,TRBV6-2/TRBV6-3,TRBJ2-7,few
ASSLLSEQY,TRBV28,TRBJ2-7,.
ASSGDRVVLYGYT,TRBV28,TRBJ1-2,many
ASSQSVGNSPLH,TRBV23-1,TRBJ1-6,medium-sized
ATSDPGNQETQY,TRBV24-1,TRBJ2-5,medium-sized
SARDSRQWSSYEQY,TRBV20-1,TRBJ2-7,many
ASSTGLASTDTQY,TRBV7-6,TRBJ2-3,medium-sized
ASSRENSYQETQY,TRBV2,TRBJ2-5,medium-sized
ASGYDQAGGPNYGYT,TRBV12-5,TRBJ1-2,many
SARVPGRGVADTQY,TRBV20-1,TRBJ2-3,medium-sized
ASSPPGQGETQY,TRBV28,TRBJ2-5,medium-sized
ASSFGTGGAGQPQH,TRBV12-3/TRBV12-4,TRBJ1-5,medium-sized
ASHSAGQANEKLF,TRBV19,TRBJ1-4,medium-sized
ASSDRSSNQPQH,TRBV2,TRBJ1-5,many
ASSLRQRNEKLF,TRBV7-2,TRBJ1-4,medium-sized
ASSVSGDSNQPQH,TRBV6-1,TRBJ1-5,medium-sized
ASSPSPNSMNEKLF,TRBV18,TRBJ1-4,medium-sized
SAVLGNQF,TRBV20-1,TRBJ2-1,medium-sized
ASSLLPGASNEKLF,TRBV7-9,TRBJ1-4,medium-sized
ASSLIGQIYNEQF,TRBV19,TRBJ2-1,few
ASLLSQGPNQPQH,TRBV12-3/TRBV12-4,TRBJ1-5,medium-sized
ASKGPQETQY,TRBV19,TRBJ2-5,medium-sized
ASSLANRPDTQY,TRBV5-4,TRBJ2-3,medium-sized
ASRLLSGYGYT,TRBV5-6,TRBJ1-2,medium-sized
ASSLGAEGFNSPLH,TRBV5-1,TRBJ1-6,medium-sized
ASSLVLENEQF,TRBV2,TRBJ2-1,.
GAGISNYGYN,TRBV28,TRBJ1-2,few
ASSQGYTQSYEQY,TRBV14,TRBJ2-7,medium-sized
ASSSQGEANYGYT,TRBV5-1,TRBJ1-2,medium-sized
ASSLPQRGETQY,TRBV28,TRBJ2-5,many
ASSMDRVGELF,TRBV7-9,TRBJ2-2,many
ASSPGTSTDTQY,TRBV4-3,TRBJ2-3,many
ASSLGTVNTEAF,TRBV7-2,TRBJ1-1,medium-sized
SATLAGGVDTQY,TRBV20-1,TRBJ2-3,medium-sized
ASGRSGANVLT,TRBV28,TRBJ2-6,medium-sized
AWSVQGIPYNEQF,TRBV30,TRBJ2-1,few
SVQRGDMYQETQY,TRBV29-1,TRBJ2-5,medium-sized
SAKAPRGQNTEAF,TRBV20-1,TRBJ1-1,large